Presented here are 22 T cell receptor beta chains from one specimen sequenced in a study of CD8+CD57+ T cells in acquired aplastic anemia. Sequencing was done on patients that had shown CD8+CD57+ cell expansion by flow cytometry. The template used for profiling TCR beta VDJ and CDR3 was genomic DNA. From the reads, TCRdb called clonotypes with MiXCR, one entry per CDR3 protein. The table includes 200,000 or so distinct CDR3 sequences, roughly two thirds detected once. Sequences were obtained from sorted CD4+, CD8+, or CD8+CD57+ T cells (not recorded which) from PBMCs. Receptors originate from a human donor with aplastic anemia.

This clonotype showed up just once. The V call is TRBV20-1, the J call TRBJ2-7, with D possibly matching TRBD1 (5 bases). With 3 bases removed from V and 5 bases from J, the gap between germline ends came to 11 bases. The CDR3 contains 12 residues. Germline CDR1 is DFQATT and CDR2 is SNEGSKA (reference sequence). The CDR3 bases are TGCAGTGCTAGTGAGCAGGGTAACGAGCAGTACTTC. It translates to CSASEQGNEQYF.

The genes are TRBV2 and TRBJ2-7; TRBD1 matches 9 bases. Germline V lookup: CDR1 SNHLY, CDR2 FYNNEI. The CDR3 is made up of 13 amino acids. The junction had 1 base not matched to a gene; V was cut back by 4 bases and J by 3 bases. The CDR3 is CASSGGQGYEQYF. The DNA of the CDR3 is TGTGCCAGCAGTGGGGGACAGGGCTACGAGCAGTACTTC.

This clonotype was seen only once. The chain combines TRBV5-1 with TRBJ2-2; TRBD2 might be the D (5 bases). Germline V gene lookup returns CDR1 SGHRS and CDR2 YFSETQ. There are 14 residues in the CDR3. The CDR3 is CVPMTGRDTGELFF. The CDR3 nucleotides are TGCGTACCCATGACGGGAAGGGACACCGGGGAGCTGTTTTTT. Filled out from reference TRBV5-1 and TRBJ2-2, the complete variable domain reads KAGVTQTPRYLIKTRGQQVTLSCSPISGHRSVSWYQQTPGQGLQFLFEYFSETQRNKGNFPGRFSGRQFSNSRSEMNVSTLELGDSALYLCVPMTGRDTGELFFGEGSRLTVL.

This chain links TRBV9 with TRBJ1-2; TRBD1 might be the D (6 bases). Trimming pared 1 base from V and 3 bases from J, leaving 13 bases between. The CDR3 extends over 15 amino acids. Germline assignment: CDR1 SGDLS and CDR2 YYNGEE. CDR3 protein: CASSVSGGYHYGYTF. In DNA form, the CDR3 reads TGTGCCAGCAGCGTAAGCGGGGGCTATCACTATGGCTACACCTTC. The variable domain in full, with the rest retrieved from reference TRBV9 and TRBJ1-2, is DSGVTQTPKHLITATGQRVTLRCSPRSGDLSVYWYQQSLDQGLQFLIQYYNGEERAKGNILERFSAQQFPDLHSELNLSSLELGDSALYFCASSVSGGYHYGYTFGSGTRLTVV.

The chain recombines TRBV11-2 with TRBJ2-7; 8 nucleotides agree with TRBD2. The CDR3 consists of 18 residues. V lost 0 bases, J lost 4 bases, and 14 bases stayed unmatched. Germline V gene lookup returns CDR1 SGHAT and CDR2 FQNNGV. The chain's CDR3 is CASSLDLPGGSYRYEQYF. In DNA, the CDR3 is TGTGCCAGCAGCTTAGATCTCCCGGGAGGGTCTTATCGGTACGAGCAGTACTTC.

In this sample, this clonotype turned up once. The chain combines TRBV10-3 with TRBJ2-1; tentative D call: TRBD1 (6 bases). Trimming stripped 10 bases from V and 1 base from J, with 14 bases between. Germline CDR1 and CDR2: ENHRY and SYGVKD. This CDR3 has 14 amino acids. This CDR3 reads CATRTGTSYNEQFF. CDR3 DNA sequence: TGTGCCACTCGTACAGGGACATCCTACAATGAGCAGTTCTTC.

This chain connects TRBV25-1 to TRBJ2-1; 10 positions match TRBD1. From germline, CDR1 is MGHDK and CDR2 SYGVNS. V shed 3 bases, J shed 8 bases, and the junction held 7 bases outside the gene matches. This CDR3 region has 15 residues. The CDR3 DNA reads as TGTGCCAGCAGTGACCCCCGGACAGGGGGATATGAGCAGTTCTTC. Residues: CASSDPRTGGYEQFF.

There are many counts of this clonotype. This rearrangement joins TRBV2 to TRBJ2-2; TRBD1 is a possible D gene (6 bases). This CDR3 spans 12 amino acids. CDR1 is SNHLY and CDR2 is FYNNEI in the germline V gene. Trimming cost V 2 bases and J 15 bases, with 13 bases left between them. The CDR3 sequence: CASSENREGLFF. The CDR3, as DNA: TGTGCCAGCAGTGAAAACAGGGAAGGGTTGTTTTTT.

The chain joins TRBV25-1 to TRBJ1-3, with 9 bases that match TRBD1. This CDR3 comprises 14 residues. V lost 7 bases to trimming and J lost 8 bases; unmatched junction nucleotides: 9. The germline gives CDR1 MGHDK, CDR2 SYGVNS. The CDR3 DNA reads TGTGCCAGCACCCCACAGGGGGCGCGGGACACCATATATTTT. Translation gives CASTPQGARDTIYF.

This clonotype was seen ten or more times. The chain has TRBV3-1 and TRBJ2-3; D gene uncertain. The CDR3 covers 12 residues. The germline V gene encodes CDR1 LGHDT and CDR2 YNNKEL (reference sequence). V was cut by 3 bases and J by 2 bases, with 3 bases left in between. DNA of the CDR3: TGTGCCAGCAGCCAGATCACAGATACGCAGTATTTT. This gives the protein CASSQITDTQYF.

In its sample, this clonotype was seen a few times. The CDR3 sequence is CASSIRGTSYEQYF. The CDR3 DNA is TGTGCCAGTAGTATCCGAGGGACCTCCTACGAGCAGTACTTC. The chain employs TRBV19 and TRBJ2-7; D possibly uses TRBD1 or TRBD2 (5 bases each). Trimming took off 3 bases at V and 0 bases at J, with 9 bases between the two ends. CDR1 is LNHDA and CDR2 is SQIVND in the germline V gene (reference sequence). The CDR3 is 14 amino acids. Using reference TRBV19 and TRBJ2-7 for the parts outside the CDR3, the full variable domain is DGGITQSPKYLFRKEGQNVTLSCEQNLNHDAMYWYRQDPGQGLRLIYYSQIVNDFQKGDIAEGYSVSREKKESFPLTVTSAQKNPTAFYLCASSIRGTSYEQYFGPGTRLTVT.

This clonotype was seen a handful of times. The chain links TRBV7-9 to TRBJ2-7; 9 bases line up with TRBD1. The CDR3 spans 16 residues. Per the germline V gene, CDR1 is SEHNR and CDR2 is FQNEAQ (reference sequence). Germline trimming cut 2 bases from V and 5 bases from J; bases unmatched to any gene: 10. The CDR3, as DNA: TGTGCCAGCAGCTTATCCCCGGGACAGGGCCTCAACGAGCAGTACTTC. Its translation: CASSLSPGQGLNEQYF. Full variable domain (rest looked up from reference TRBV7-9 and TRBJ2-7): DTGVSQNPRHKITKRGQNVTFRCDPISEHNRLYWYRQTLGQGPEFLTYFQNEAQLEKSRLLSDRFSAERPKGSFSTLEIQRTEQGDSAMYLCASSLSPGQGLNEQYFGPGTRLTVT.

The CDR3 sequence: CASSQTPGGRNSPLHF. Here the CDR3 DNA reads TGCGCCAGCAGCCAAACCCCCGGGGGCCGTAATTCACCCCTCCACTTT. The rearrangement links TRBV4-1 to TRBJ1-6, with D perhaps matching TRBD1 (6 bases). This CDR3 is built from 16 residues. Germline V CDR1 and CDR2: MGHRA, YSYEKL. Trimming stripped 2 bases from V and 6 bases from J, with 14 bases between.

This clonotype appeared many times. The chain couples TRBV20-1 to TRBJ2-7; 8 bases agree with TRBD1. CDR1 is DFQATT, CDR2 SNEGSKA, per germline (reference sequence). The V and J ends lost 5 bases and 4 bases, in that order; junction bases with no gene match: 7. This CDR3 has 13 amino acids. CDR3 protein: CSALTGESYEQYF. CDR3 nucleotide sequence: TGCAGTGCTCTGACAGGGGAGAGTTACGAGCAGTACTTC.

This clonotype has a count of ten or more. The chain recombines TRBV12-3 or TRBV12-4 with TRBJ2-7; 8 bases are a match to TRBD1. The CDR3 runs 13 residues. V was pared by 5 bases and J by 5 bases, with 5 bases of the junction left unmatched. CDR3 residues: CASSGDRKHEQYF. In nucleotides, the CDR3 is TGTGCCAGCAGTGGGGACAGGAAGCACGAGCAGTACTTC.

The rearrangement joins TRBV7-2 to TRBJ1-5; D uncertain. Looked up from germline, CDR1 is SGHTA and CDR2 is FQGNSA. The CDR3 extends over 13 amino acids. V lost 5 bases and J lost 3, with 8 bases in between. The CDR3 region has the DNA TGTGCCAGCAGCCCGGACTACAATCAGCCCCAGCATTTT. Translated: CASSPDYNQPQHF.

This clonotype showed up many times. V is TRBV30 and J is TRBJ2-7, with D perhaps matching TRBD1 (6 bases). CDR3 size: 12 residues. V lost 0 bases and J 4 bases, leaving 7 bases between the germline ends. Germline-derived CDR1 and CDR2 are GTSNPN and SVGIG (reference sequence). The DNA for the CDR3 is TGTGCCTGGAGTGTAACAGGGTACGAGCAGTACTTC. It is translated as CAWSVTGYEQYF.

This clonotype was counted between two and nine times. The chain combines TRBV10-3 with TRBJ2-7; the D is unclear. V was pared by 3 bases and J by 1 base, with 4 bases between. Germline values: CDR1 ENHRY, CDR2 SYGVKD. This CDR3 has 12 residues. CDR3 sequence: CAISDSSYEQYF. Written as DNA, the CDR3 is TGTGCCATCAGTGACAGTTCCTACGAGCAGTACTTC.

This clonotype appeared a single time. The junction and the germline gene differ at one end; a read error may be behind it. The rearrangement uses TRBV10-3 and TRBJ1-4; D not certain. Per germline, CDR1 ENHRY and CDR2 SYGVKD. The CDR3 runs 15 residues. The CDR3 protein is CAISEPEGRNEKLFF. In DNA, the CDR3 is TGTGCTATCAGTGAGCCGGAGGGCCGGAATGAAAAACTGTTTTTT.

The J gene is TRBJ1-1, the V gene TRBV2; unclear D gene. The CDR3 sequence is 13 residues long. The V and J ends lost 5 bases and 0 bases respectively, with 7 bases between them. Germline CDR1 reads SNHLY; CDR2 reads FYNNEI. The CDR3 loop is CASSFGMNTEAFF. The CDR3, as DNA: TGTGCCAGCAGTTTTGGGATGAACACTGAAGCTTTCTTT.

The rearrangement joins TRBV7-2 to TRBJ2-2, with 10 bases identical to TRBD1. Germline CDR1 reads SGHTA; CDR2 reads FQGNSA. The V gene end was trimmed by 4 bases and the J gene end by 2 bases; junction bases not matched to a gene: 4. This CDR3 has 16 residues. The CDR3 DNA follows: TGTGCCAGCAGCTACGGACAGGGGGTTAACACCGGGGAGCTGTTTTTT. This encodes CASSYGQGVNTGELFF. Variable domain in full (rest from reference TRBV7-2 and TRBJ2-2): GAGVSQSPSNKVTEKGKDVELRCDPISGHTALYWYRQSLGQGLEFLIYFQGNSAPDKSGLPSDRFSAERTGGSVSTLTIQRTQQEDSAVYLCASSYGQGVNTGELFFGEGSRLTVL.

V usage is TRBV10-3 and J usage is TRBJ2-1, with 9 bases fitting TRBD1. This CDR3 region has 14 residues. The trim removed 7 bases at V and 3 bases at J, leaving 4 bases unmatched. In germline, CDR1 is ENHRY, CDR2 SYGVKD. CDR3 DNA: TGTGCCATCATTGGGACAGGGAACTACAATGAGCAGTTCTTC. It specifies CAIIGTGNYNEQFF.